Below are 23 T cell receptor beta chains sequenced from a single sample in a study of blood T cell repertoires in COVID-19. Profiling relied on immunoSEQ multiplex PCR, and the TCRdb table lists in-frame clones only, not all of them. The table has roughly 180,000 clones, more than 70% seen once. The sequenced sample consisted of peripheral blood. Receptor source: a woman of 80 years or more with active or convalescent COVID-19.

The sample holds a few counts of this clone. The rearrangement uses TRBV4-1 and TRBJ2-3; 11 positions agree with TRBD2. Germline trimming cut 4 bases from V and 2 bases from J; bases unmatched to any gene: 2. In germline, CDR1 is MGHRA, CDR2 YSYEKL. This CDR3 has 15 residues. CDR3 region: CASSLGLADTDTQYF. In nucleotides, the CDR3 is TGCGCCAGCAGCCTGGGACTAGCGGACACAGATACGCAGTATTTT.

DNA of the CDR3: TGTGCCAGCTCGGCACGGGTCGACACTGAAGCTTTCTTT. It is translated as CASSARVDTEAFF. The J gene is TRBJ1-1, the V gene TRBV6-5; D ambiguous. V was trimmed by 8 bases and J by 3 bases, leaving 13 bases between them. This CDR3 spans 13 amino acids. Germline-derived CDR1 and CDR2 are MNHEY and SVGAGI.

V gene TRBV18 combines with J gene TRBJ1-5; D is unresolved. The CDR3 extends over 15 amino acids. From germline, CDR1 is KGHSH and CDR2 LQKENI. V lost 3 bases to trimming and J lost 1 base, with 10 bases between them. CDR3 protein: CASSPEKRSNQPQHF. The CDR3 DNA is TGTGCCAGCTCACCCGAGAAAAGAAGCAATCAGCCCCAGCATTTT.

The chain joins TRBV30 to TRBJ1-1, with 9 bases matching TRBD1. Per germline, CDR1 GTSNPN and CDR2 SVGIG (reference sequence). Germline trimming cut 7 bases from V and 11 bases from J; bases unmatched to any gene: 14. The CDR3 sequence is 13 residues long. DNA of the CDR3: TGTGCCTCTCAAAATTCCGGGACAGGGATCGCTTTCTTT. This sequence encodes CASQNSGTGIAFF.

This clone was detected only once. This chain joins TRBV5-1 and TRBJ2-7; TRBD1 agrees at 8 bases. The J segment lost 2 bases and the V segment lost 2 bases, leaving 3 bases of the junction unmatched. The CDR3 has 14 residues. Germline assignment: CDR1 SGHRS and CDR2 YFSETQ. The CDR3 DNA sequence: TGCGCCAGCAGCTTACAGGGGGACCCCTACGAGCAGTACTTC. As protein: CASSLQGDPYEQYF. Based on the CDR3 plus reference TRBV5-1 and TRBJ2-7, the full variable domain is KAGVTQTPRYLIKTRGQQVTLSCSPISGHRSVSWYQQTPGQGLQFLFEYFSETQRNKGNFPGRFSGRQFSNSRSEMNVSTLELGDSALYLCASSLQGDPYEQYFGPGTRLTVT.

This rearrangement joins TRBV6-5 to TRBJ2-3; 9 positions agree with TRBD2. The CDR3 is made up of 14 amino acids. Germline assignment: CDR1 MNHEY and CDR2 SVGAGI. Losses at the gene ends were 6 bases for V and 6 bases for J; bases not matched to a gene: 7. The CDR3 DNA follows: TGTGCCAGCAGAGCTAGCGGGATGATCGATACGCAGTATTTT. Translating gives CASRASGMIDTQYF.

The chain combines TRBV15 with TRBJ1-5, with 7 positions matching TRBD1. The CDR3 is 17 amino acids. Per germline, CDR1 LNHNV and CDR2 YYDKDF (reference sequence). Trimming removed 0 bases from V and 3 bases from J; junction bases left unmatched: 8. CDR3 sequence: CATSRDPGTEPNQPQHF. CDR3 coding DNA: TGTGCCACCAGCAGAGATCCCGGGACAGAGCCCAATCAGCCCCAGCATTTT.

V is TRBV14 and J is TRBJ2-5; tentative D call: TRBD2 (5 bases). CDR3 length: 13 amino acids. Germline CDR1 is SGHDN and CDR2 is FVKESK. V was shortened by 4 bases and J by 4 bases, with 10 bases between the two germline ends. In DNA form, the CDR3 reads TGTGCCAGCAGCCCAAGAGGAGGAGAGACCCAGTACTTC. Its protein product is CASSPRGGETQYF.

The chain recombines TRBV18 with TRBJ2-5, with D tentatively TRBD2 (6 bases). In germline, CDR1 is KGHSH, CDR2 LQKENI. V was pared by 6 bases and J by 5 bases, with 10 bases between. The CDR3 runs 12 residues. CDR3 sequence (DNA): TGTGCCAGCTCCCTCGCGGGGGAGACCCAGTACTTC. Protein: CASSLAGETQYF.

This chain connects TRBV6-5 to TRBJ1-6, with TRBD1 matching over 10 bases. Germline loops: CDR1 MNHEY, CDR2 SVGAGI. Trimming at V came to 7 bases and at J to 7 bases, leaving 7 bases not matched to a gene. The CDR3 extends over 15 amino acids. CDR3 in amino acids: CASTVTGGMNSPLHF. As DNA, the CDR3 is TGTGCCAGCACTGTGACAGGGGGCATGAATTCACCCCTCCACTTT.

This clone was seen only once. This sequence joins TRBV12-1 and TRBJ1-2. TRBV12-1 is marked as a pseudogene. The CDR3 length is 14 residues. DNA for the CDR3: TGTGCCAGCAGCCCCCGTGCGGTGCGGATATGCTACACCTTC. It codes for CASSPRAVRICYTF.

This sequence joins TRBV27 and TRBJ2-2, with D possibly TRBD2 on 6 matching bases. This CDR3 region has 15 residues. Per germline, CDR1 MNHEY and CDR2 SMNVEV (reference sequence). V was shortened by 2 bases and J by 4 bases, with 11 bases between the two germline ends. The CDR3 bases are TGTGCCAGCAGTTTAGAACCTAGCGCCACCGGGGAGCTGTTTTTT. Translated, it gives CASSLEPSATGELFF.

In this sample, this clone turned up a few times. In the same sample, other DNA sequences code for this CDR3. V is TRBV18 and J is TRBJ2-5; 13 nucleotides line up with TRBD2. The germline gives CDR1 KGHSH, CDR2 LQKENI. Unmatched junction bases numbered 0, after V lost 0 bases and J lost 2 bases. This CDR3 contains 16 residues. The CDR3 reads CASSPPGLAGQETQYF. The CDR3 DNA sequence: TGTGCCAGCTCACCACCGGGACTAGCGGGACAAGAGACCCAGTACTTC.

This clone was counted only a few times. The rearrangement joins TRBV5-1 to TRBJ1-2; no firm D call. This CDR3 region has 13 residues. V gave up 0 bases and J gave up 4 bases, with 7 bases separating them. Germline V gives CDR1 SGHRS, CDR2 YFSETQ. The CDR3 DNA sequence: TGCGCCAGCAGCTTGGAGAGCGGCTATGGCTACACCTTC. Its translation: CASSLESGYGYTF.

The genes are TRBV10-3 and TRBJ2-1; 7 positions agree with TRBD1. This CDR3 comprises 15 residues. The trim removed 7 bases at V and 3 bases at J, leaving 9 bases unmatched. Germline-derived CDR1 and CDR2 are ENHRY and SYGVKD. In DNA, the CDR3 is TGTGCCATCAATACACAGGGGTCGGGCTACAATGAGCAGTTCTTC. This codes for CAINTQGSGYNEQFF.

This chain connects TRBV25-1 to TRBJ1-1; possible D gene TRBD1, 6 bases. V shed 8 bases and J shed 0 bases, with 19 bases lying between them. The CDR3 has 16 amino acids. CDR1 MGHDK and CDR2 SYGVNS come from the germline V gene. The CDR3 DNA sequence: TGTGCCAGCTGCCCCCCCGCGGGGGACATGAACACTGAAGCTTTCTTT. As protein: CASCPPAGDMNTEAFF. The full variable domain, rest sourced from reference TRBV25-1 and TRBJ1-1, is EADIYQTPRYLVIGTGKKITLECSQTMGHDKMYWYQQDPGMELHLIHYSYGVNSTEKGDLSSESTVSRIRTEHFPLTLESARPSHTSQYLCASCPPAGDMNTEAFFGQGTRLTVV.

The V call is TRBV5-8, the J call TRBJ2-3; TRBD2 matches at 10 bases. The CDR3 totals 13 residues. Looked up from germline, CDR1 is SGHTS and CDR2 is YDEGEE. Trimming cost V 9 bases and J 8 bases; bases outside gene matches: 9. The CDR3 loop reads CAIQREGLGTQYF. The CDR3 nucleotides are TGTGCCATTCAGCGGGAGGGCCTGGGTACGCAGTATTTT.

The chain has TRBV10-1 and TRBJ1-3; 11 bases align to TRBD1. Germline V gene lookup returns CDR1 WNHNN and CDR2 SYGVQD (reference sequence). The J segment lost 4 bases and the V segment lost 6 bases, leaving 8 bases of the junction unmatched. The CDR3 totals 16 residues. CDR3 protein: CASRGGQGAGGNTIYF. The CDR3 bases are TGCGCCAGCAGGGGTGGACAGGGGGCGGGAGGAAACACCATATATTTT.

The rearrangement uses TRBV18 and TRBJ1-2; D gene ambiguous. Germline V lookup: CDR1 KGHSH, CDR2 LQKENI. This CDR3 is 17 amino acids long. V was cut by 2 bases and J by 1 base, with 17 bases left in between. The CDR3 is CASSPRVSAGGNYGYTF. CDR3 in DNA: TGTGCCAGCTCACCAAGGGTTTCGGCAGGAGGTAACTATGGCTACACCTTC. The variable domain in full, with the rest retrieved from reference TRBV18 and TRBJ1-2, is NAGVMQNPRHLVRRRGQEARLRCSPMKGHSHVYWYRQLPEEGLKFMVYLQKENIIDESGMPKERFSAEFPKEGPSILRIQQVVRGDSAAYFCASSPRVSAGGNYGYTFGSGTRLTVV.

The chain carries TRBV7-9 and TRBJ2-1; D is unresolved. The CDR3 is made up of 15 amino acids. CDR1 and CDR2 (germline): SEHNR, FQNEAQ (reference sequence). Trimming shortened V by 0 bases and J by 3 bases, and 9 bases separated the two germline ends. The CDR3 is CASSLAMGYYNEQFF. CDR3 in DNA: TGTGCCAGCAGCTTAGCGATGGGCTACTACAATGAGCAGTTCTTC.

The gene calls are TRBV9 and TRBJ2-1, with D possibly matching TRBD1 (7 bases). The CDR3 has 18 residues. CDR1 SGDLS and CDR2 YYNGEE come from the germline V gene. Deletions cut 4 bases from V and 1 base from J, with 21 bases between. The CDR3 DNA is TGTGCCAGCAGCTCTAAAGGGAGGTACAGGGGATCCTACAATGAGCAGTTCTTC. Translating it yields CASSSKGRYRGSYNEQFF.

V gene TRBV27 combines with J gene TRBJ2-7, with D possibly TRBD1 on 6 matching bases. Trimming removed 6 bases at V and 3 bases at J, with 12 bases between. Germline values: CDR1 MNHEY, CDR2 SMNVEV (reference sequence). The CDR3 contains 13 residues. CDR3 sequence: CASSARQDYEQYF. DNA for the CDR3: TGTGCCAGCAGCGCTAGACAGGACTACGAGCAGTACTTC.

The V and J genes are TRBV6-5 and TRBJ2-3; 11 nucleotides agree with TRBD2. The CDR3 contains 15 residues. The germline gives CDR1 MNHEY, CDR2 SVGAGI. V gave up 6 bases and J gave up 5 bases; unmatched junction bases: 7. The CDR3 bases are TGTGCCAGCAGGGACCTAGCGGGAGGAAGAGATACGCAGTATTTT. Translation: CASRDLAGGRDTQYF.